One T cell receptor beta chain is described in this entry. Its antigen is not identified. This entry comes from a study of T-cell memory formation after mild COVID-19. Background on the study: Clusters were largely donor specific. Study results and limitations: Contracting clones, day 15 to 85, had balanced CD4/CD8, and later expanders favored CD4+. SARS-CoV-2 specificity of second-wave clones peaking day 37 was unconfirmed. Some clones that responded were present in memory (sampled pre-infection), which suggests cross-reactive memory joined.

This CDR3 is 11 amino acids long. Germline assignment: CDR1 DFQATT and CDR2 SNEGSKA (reference sequence). TCRdb analysed the 5' RACE reads with MiXCR anew, one entry per CDR3 protein. Among 89,000 or so distinct CDR3 sequences, over 10% were seen once, and the ten largest hold roughly 40%. The rearrangement joins TRBV20-1 to TRBJ2-5; D is perhaps TRBD1 or TRBD2 (5 bases each). The sequenced material came from PBMCs or a T cell subset sorted from them (not recorded which). This TCR was recovered from a man aged 18 to 29 who had mild COVID-19 (a few samples of this study predate the infection). Cell type and time point are not known. In DNA form, the CDR3 reads TGCAGCGCCGGGACCCTAGAGACCCAGTACTTC. As protein: CSAGTLETQYF.